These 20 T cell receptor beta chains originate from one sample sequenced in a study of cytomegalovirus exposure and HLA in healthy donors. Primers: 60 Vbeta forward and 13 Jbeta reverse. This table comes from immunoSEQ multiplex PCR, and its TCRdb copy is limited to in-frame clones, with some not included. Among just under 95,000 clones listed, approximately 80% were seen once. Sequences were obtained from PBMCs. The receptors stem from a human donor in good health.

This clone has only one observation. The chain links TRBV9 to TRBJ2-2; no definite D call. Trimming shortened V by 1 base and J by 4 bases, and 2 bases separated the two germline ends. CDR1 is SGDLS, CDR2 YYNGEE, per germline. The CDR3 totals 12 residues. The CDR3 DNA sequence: TGTGCCAGCAGCGTACGCACCGGGGAGCTGTTTTTT. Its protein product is CASSVRTGELFF.

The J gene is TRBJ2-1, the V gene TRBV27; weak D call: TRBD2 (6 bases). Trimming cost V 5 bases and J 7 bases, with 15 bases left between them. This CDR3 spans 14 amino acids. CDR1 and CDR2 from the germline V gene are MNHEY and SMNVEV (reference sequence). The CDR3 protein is CASSRGDLWNEQFF. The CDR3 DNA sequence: TGTGCCAGCAGTCGCGGGGACCTCTGGAATGAGCAGTTCTTC.

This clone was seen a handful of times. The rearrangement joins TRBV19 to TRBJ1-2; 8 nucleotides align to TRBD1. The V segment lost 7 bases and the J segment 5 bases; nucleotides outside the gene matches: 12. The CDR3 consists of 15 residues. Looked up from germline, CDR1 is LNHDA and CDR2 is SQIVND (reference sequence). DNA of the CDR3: TGTGCCAGTACTCCAACAGGGGGGGTGAATTATGGCTACACCTTC. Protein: CASTPTGGVNYGYTF.

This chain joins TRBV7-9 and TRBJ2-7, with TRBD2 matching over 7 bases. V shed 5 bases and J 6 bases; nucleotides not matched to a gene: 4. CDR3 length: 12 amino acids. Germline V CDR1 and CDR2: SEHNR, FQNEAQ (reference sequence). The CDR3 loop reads CASSQRGAEQYF. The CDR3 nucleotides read TGTGCCAGCAGCCAGCGGGGAGCCGAGCAGTACTTC.

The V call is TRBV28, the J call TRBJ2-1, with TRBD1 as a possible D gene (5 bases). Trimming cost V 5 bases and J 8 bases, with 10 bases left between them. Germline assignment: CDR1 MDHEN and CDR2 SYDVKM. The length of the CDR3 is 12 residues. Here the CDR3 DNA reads TGTGCCAGCAGTCAGGGCCCGGATGAGCAGTTCTTC. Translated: CASSQGPDEQFF. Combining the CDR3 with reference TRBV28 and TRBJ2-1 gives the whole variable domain DVKVTQSSRYLVKRTGEKVFLECVQDMDHENMFWYRQDPGLGLRLIYFSYDVKMKEKGDIPEGYSVSREKKERFSLILESASTNQTSMYLCASSQGPDEQFFGPGTRLTVL.

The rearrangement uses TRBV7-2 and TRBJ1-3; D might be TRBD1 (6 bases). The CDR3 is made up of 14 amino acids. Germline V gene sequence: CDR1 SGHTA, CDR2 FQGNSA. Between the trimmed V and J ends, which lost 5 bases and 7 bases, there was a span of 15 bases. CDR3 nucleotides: TGTGCCAGCAGCGCCTCCGGGACATATAACACCATATATTTT. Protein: CASSASGTYNTIYF.

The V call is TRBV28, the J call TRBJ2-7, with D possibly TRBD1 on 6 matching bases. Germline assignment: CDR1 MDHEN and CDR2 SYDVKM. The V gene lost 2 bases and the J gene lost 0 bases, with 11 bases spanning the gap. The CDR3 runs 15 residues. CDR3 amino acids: CASSLAGTLSYEQYF. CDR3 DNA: TGTGCCAGCAGTTTAGCAGGGACACTCTCCTACGAGCAGTACTTC. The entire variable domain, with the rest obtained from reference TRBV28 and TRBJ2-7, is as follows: DVKVTQSSRYLVKRTGEKVFLECVQDMDHENMFWYRQDPGLGLRLIYFSYDVKMKEKGDIPEGYSVSREKKERFSLILESASTNQTSMYLCASSLAGTLSYEQYFGPGTRLTVT.

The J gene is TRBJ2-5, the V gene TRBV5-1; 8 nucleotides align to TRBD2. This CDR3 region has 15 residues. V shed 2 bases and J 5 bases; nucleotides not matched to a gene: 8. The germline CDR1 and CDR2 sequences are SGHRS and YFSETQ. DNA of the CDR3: TGCGCCAGCAGCTTCGGTAGCGGGAAGGGGGAGACCCAGTACTTC. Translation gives CASSFGSGKGETQYF.

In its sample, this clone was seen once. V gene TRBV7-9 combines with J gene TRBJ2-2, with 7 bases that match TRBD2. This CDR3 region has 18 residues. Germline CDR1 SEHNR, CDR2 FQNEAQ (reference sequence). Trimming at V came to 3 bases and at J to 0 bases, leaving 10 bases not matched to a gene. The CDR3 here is CASSFGRELGSNTGELFF. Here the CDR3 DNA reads TGTGCCAGCAGCTTCGGGCGGGAGCTTGGCTCGAACACCGGGGAGCTGTTTTTT.

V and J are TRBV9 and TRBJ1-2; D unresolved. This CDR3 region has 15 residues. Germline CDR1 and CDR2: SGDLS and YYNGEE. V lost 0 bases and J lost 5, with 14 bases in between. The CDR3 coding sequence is TGTGCCAGCAGCGTAGGTCTGGGCTCGGCATATGGCTACACCTTC. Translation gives CASSVGLGSAYGYTF. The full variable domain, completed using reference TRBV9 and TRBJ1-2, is DSGVTQTPKHLITATGQRVTLRCSPRSGDLSVYWYQQSLDQGLQFLIQYYNGEERAKGNILERFSAQQFPDLHSELNLSSLELGDSALYFCASSVGLGSAYGYTFGSGTRLTVV.

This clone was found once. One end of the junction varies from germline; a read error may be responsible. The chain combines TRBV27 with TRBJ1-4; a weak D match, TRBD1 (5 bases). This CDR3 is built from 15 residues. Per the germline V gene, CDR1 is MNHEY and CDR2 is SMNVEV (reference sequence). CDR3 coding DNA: TGTGCCAGCAGTTTATCGGGGCACCCTAATGAAAAACTGCTTTTT. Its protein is CASSLSGHPNEKLLF.

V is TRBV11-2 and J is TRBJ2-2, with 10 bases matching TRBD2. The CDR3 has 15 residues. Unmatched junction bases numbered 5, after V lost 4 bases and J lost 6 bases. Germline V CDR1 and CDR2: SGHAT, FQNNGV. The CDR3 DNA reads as TGTGCCAGCAGCTACACTAGCGGGATAGCCGGGGAGCTGTTTTTT. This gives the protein CASSYTSGIAGELFF.

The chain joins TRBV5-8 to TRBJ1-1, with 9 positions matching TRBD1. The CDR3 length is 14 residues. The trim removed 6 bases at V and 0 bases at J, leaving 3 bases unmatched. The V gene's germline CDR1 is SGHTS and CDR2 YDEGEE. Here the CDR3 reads CASNRGPVNTEAFF. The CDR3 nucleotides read TGTGCCAGCAACAGGGGGCCCGTGAACACTGAAGCTTTCTTT.

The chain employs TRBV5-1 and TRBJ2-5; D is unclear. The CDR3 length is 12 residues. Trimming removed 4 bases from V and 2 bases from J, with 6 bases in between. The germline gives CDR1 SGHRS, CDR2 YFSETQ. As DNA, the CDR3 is TGCGCCAGCAGCAGCCGTCAAGAGACCCAGTACTTC. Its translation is CASSSRQETQYF.

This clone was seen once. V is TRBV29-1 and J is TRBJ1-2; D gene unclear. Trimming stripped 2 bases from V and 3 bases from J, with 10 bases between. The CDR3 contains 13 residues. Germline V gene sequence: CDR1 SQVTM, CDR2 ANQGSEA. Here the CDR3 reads CSVETMSHYGYTF. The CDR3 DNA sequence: TGCAGCGTTGAAACTATGTCTCACTATGGCTACACCTTC. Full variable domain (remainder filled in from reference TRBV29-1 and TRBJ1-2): SAVISQKPSRDICQRGTSLTIQCQVDSQVTMMFWYRQQPGQSLTLIATANQGSEATYESGFVIDKFPISRPNLTFSTLTVSNMSPEDSSIYLCSVETMSHYGYTFGSGTRLTVV.

The DNA for the CDR3 is TGTGCCAGCAGTTTATTCGGACAGGGACGGGCTAACTATGGCTACACCTTC. It translates to CASSLFGQGRANYGYTF. The gene calls are TRBV27 and TRBJ1-2; 8 bases are a match to TRBD1. CDR1 is MNHEY and CDR2 is SMNVEV in the germline V gene (reference sequence). V trimming: 1 base; J trimming: 0 bases; junction bases outside the gene matches: 7. The CDR3 length is 17 residues.

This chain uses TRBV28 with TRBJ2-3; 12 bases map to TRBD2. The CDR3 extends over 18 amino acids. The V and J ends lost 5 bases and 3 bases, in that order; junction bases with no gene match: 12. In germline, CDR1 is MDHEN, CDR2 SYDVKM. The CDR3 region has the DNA TGTGCCAGCAGTCCAAACGCCGGGACTAGCGGGCAAACAGATACGCAGTATTTT. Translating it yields CASSPNAGTSGQTDTQYF.

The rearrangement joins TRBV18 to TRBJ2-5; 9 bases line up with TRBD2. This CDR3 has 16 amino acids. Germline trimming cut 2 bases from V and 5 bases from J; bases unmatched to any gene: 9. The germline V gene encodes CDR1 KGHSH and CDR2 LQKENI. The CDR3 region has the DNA TGTGCCAGCTCACCAGTTGTTGTAGCGGGAGTTGAGACCCAGTACTTC. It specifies CASSPVVVAGVETQYF.

Here the CDR3 DNA reads TGCGCCAGCAGCGATCGACAGGGGTCGGATGAGCAGTTCTTC. Translation gives CASSDRQGSDEQFF. The chain uses TRBV4-3 and TRBJ2-1, with 8 nucleotides matching TRBD1. The CDR3 is 14 amino acids. CDR1 is LGHNA, CDR2 YSLEER, per germline. V shed 5 bases and J 8 bases; nucleotides not matched to a gene: 8.

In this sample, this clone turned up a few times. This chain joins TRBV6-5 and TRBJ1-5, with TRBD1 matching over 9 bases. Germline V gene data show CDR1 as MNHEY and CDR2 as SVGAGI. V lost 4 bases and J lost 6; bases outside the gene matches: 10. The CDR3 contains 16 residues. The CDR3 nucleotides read TGTGCCAGCAGTTCCCTTGGGACAGGGAGGGGTCAGCCCCAGCATTTT. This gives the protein CASSSLGTGRGQPQHF.